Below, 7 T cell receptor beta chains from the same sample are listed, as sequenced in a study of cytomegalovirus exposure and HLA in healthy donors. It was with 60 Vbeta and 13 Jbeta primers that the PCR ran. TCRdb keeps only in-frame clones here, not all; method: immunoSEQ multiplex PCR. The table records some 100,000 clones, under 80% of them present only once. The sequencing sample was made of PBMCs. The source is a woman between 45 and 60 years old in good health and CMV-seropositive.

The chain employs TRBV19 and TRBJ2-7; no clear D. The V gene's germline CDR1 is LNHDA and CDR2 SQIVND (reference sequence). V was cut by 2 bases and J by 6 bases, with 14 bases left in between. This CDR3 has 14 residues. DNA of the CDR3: TGTGCCAGTAGTATAACTCCGCGATCGGGCGAGCAGTACTTC. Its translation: CASSITPRSGEQYF.

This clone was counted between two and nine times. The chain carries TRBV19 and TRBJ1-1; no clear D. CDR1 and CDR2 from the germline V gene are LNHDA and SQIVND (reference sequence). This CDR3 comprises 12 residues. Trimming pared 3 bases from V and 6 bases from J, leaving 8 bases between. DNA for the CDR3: TGTGCCAGTAGTATGTGGAGTGCTGAAGCTTTCTTT. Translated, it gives CASSMWSAEAFF.

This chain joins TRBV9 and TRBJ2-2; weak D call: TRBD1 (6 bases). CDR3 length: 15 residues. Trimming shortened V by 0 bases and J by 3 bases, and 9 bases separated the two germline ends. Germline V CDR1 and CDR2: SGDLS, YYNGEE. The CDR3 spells CASSVGQEYTGELFF. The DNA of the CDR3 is TGTGCCAGCAGCGTAGGACAGGAGTACACCGGGGAGCTGTTTTTT. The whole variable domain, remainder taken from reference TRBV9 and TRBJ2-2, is DSGVTQTPKHLITATGQRVTLRCSPRSGDLSVYWYQQSLDQGLQFLIQYYNGEERAKGNILERFSAQQFPDLHSELNLSSLELGDSALYFCASSVGQEYTGELFFGEGSRLTVL.

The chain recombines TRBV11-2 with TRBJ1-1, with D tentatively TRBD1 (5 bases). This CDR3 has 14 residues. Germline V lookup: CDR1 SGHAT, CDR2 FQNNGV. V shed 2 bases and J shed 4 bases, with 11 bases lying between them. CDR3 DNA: TGTGCCAGCAGCTTACCAGGGTACGGCACTGAAGCTTTCTTT. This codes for CASSLPGYGTEAFF.

The CDR3 here is CASSEIAGGFYEQFF. The CDR3 DNA sequence: TGTGCCAGCAGTGAAATAGCGGGAGGTTTTTATGAGCAGTTCTTC. The rearrangement uses TRBV6-1 and TRBJ2-1; 10 bases are shared with TRBD2. V dropped 2 bases and J dropped 8; count of bases not matched to a gene: 6. CDR3 length equals 15 residues. Per germline, CDR1 MNHNS and CDR2 SASEGT.

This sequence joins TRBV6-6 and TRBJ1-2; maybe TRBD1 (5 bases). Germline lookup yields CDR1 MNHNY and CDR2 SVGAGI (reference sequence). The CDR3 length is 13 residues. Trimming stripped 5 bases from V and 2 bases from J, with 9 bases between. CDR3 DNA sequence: TGTGCCAGCAGTCCGGGGGGGAACTATGGCTACACCTTC. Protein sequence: CASSPGGNYGYTF.

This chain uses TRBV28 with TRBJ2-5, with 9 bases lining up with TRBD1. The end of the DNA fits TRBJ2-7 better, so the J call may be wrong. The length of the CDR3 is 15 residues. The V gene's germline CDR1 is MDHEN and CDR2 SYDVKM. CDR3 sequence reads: CASTFAGTGHYEQYF. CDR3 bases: TGTGCCAGCACCTTTGCCGGGACAGGGCACTACGAGCAGTACTTC.